These T cell receptor beta chains were read from a single sample in a study of blood T cell repertoires in COVID-19. Assay used: immunoSEQ multiplex PCR; TCRdb lists only in-frame clones, some missing. Of roughly 250,000 clones listed, 85% are singletons. Sample: peripheral blood. The receptors were sampled from a woman aged 55-69 years with active or convalescent COVID-19. Both conserved end residues are trimmed from each CDR3. Only part of the rows carry a size: once, few, many, or a class if the clone is expanded.

clone_size	v_call	j_call	cdr3_aa
-	TRBV2	TRBJ1-2	ASSEGGRYGYT
once	TRBV5-1	TRBJ1-6	ASSFTKLIDRGPSPLH
few	TRBV15	TRBJ2-1	ATSPQGYNEQF
-	TRBV9	TRBJ2-1	ASSAPPSYNEQF
-	TRBV10-3	TRBJ1-5	AISEGQAGQPQH
-	TRBV28	TRBJ1-3	ASSKQVQGPGNTIY
-	TRBV9	TRBJ1-1	ASSSARNTEAF
-	TRBV29-1	TRBJ2-3	SVGLAGGDTDTQY
once	TRBV6-5	TRBJ1-4	ASKGLGGANEKLF
-	TRBV4-1	TRBJ1-1	ASRGTVNTEAF
-	TRBV10-1	TRBJ2-3	ASSRQTTDTQY
-	TRBV5-1	TRBJ1-4	ASSDAQGHNEKLF
-	TRBV10-3	TRBJ2-2	ASSSEREGHGELF
-	TRBV19	TRBJ1-6	ASTGGYNSPLH
-	TRBV5-6	TRBJ1-4	ASSFRGLHEKLF
-	TRBV27	TRBJ1-6	ASSKDLLSSYNSPLH
-	TRBV11-2	TRBJ2-1	ASSLSGGAVYEQF
once	TRBV27	TRBJ1-4	ASSLSRASTNEKLF
-	TRBV19	TRBJ2-1	ASSPGLATRAYNEQF
once	TRBV4-2	TRBJ1-6	ASSQDARESPLH
-	TRBV7-2	TRBJ1-6	ASINRSTGRWSSPLH
-	TRBV5-1	TRBJ2-2	ASSGGPQKLF
-	TRBV7-8	TRBJ1-1	ASSLGNRGNTEAF